Below, 27 T cell receptor beta chains from the same sample are listed, as sequenced in a study of cytomegalovirus exposure and HLA in healthy donors. Primers included in the PCR were 60 Vbeta and 13 Jbeta primers. Method: immunoSEQ multiplex PCR; TCRdb's copy keeps in-frame clones and lacks some. The table lists about 130,000 clones, 75% to 85% of them singletons. What was sequenced was PBMCs. Receptors were obtained from a man over 45 in good health and CMV-seronegative.

J is TRBJ2-5 and V is TRBV2; perhaps TRBD1 as D (7 bases). The CDR3 loop spans 14 amino acids. The ends were cut back, 5 bases at V and 1 base at J, with 11 bases in the middle. The germline V gene encodes CDR1 SNHLY and CDR2 FYNNEI. The CDR3 DNA follows: TGTGCCAGCAGTCTTCAGGGGGGCCAAGAGACCCAGTACTTC. It codes for CASSLQGGQETQYF.

The chain links TRBV7-2 to TRBJ1-1; 7 nucleotides align to TRBD1. V lost 7 bases to trimming and J lost 1 base; unmatched junction nucleotides: 15. The CDR3 contains 17 residues. Germline V gene sequence: CDR1 SGHTA, CDR2 FQGNSA. This CDR3 reads CASTPRAKGQANTEAFF. The CDR3 DNA reads TGTGCCAGCACGCCTAGGGCAAAAGGACAGGCGAACACTGAAGCTTTCTTT. Full variable domain (missing parts from reference TRBV7-2 and TRBJ1-1): GAGVSQSPSNKVTEKGKDVELRCDPISGHTALYWYRQSLGQGLEFLIYFQGNSAPDKSGLPSDRFSAERTGGSVSTLTIQRTQQEDSAVYLCASTPRAKGQANTEAFFGQGTRLTVV.

The genes are TRBV5-1 and TRBJ2-7, with 7 nucleotides matching TRBD1. The CDR3 spans 15 residues. V shed 3 bases, J shed 3 bases, and the junction held 9 bases outside the gene matches. The germline V gene encodes CDR1 SGHRS and CDR2 YFSETQ. The CDR3 DNA is TGCGCCAGCAGCTCTGGACAGGCGGAGGTCTACGAGCAGTACTTC. Its translation is CASSSGQAEVYEQYF.

The chain employs TRBV7-2 and TRBJ2-5, with D perhaps matching TRBD2 (7 bases). V lost 8 bases and J 1 base, leaving 14 bases between the germline ends. This CDR3 spans 14 amino acids. The V gene's germline CDR1 is SGHTA and CDR2 FQGNSA. In DNA form, the CDR3 reads TGTGCCAGCGCAAGGGGGGGCGGCCAAGAGACCCAGTACTTC. This gives the protein CASARGGGQETQYF.

The rearrangement links TRBV4-1 to TRBJ2-7, with TRBD2 as a possible D gene (6 bases). V was trimmed by 3 bases and J by 2 bases, leaving 14 bases between them. This CDR3 comprises 15 residues. Germline V gene sequence: CDR1 MGHRA, CDR2 YSYEKL. Written as DNA, the CDR3 is TGCGCCAGCAGCCACCCCCCCGCGGGGACCTACGAGCAGTACTTC. This translates into CASSHPPAGTYEQYF.

The genes are TRBV2 and TRBJ1-2, with TRBD1 identical over 7 bases. The V and J ends lost 7 bases and 3 bases, in that order; junction bases with no gene match: 5. The CDR3 extends over 13 amino acids. The germline V gene has CDR1 SNHLY and CDR2 FYNNEI. The CDR3 is CASIRGTDYGYTF. For the CDR3, the DNA is TGTGCCAGCATCAGGGGGACGGACTATGGCTACACCTTC.

The V gene is TRBV13, the J gene TRBJ2-2, with D hard to call. The V end lost 5 bases, the J end lost 5 bases, and 15 bases lay between the germline ends. CDR1 is PRHDT, CDR2 FYEKMQ, per germline (reference sequence). The CDR3 has 15 amino acids. The CDR3 DNA reads TGTGCCAGCAGCCAGAGGTCTCCGAGGACCGGGGAGCTGTTTTTT. This translates into CASSQRSPRTGELFF.

The chain uses TRBV20-1 and TRBJ1-1; D is uncertain. In germline, CDR1 is DFQATT, CDR2 SNEGSKA (reference sequence). The CDR3 runs to 11 residues. Trimming removed 8 bases at V and 6 bases at J, with 13 bases between. The CDR3 here is CSLARSAEAFF. The CDR3 region has the DNA TGCAGTCTCGCGCGTTCCGCTGAAGCTTTCTTT.

The CDR3 protein is CASRRGGEQFF. DNA of the CDR3: TGTGCCAGCAGGAGGGGGGGTGAGCAGTTCTTC. The genes are TRBV2 and TRBJ2-1; TRBD2 might be the D (7 bases). The CDR3 is 11 residues long. Germline V lookup: CDR1 SNHLY, CDR2 FYNNEI. The V gene lost 6 bases and the J gene lost 9 bases, with 9 bases spanning the gap.

By frequency in the sample, this clone is medium-sized. The chain employs TRBV9 and TRBJ2-2; D may be TRBD2 (5 bases). V lost 4 bases and J lost 6, with 10 bases in between. Per the germline V gene, CDR1 is SGDLS and CDR2 is YYNGEE. The CDR3 spans 13 residues. CDR3 residues: CASSSRGPGELFF. The CDR3 DNA reads as TGTGCCAGCAGCAGCCGGGGTCCCGGGGAGCTGTTTTTT.

The chain combines TRBV2 with TRBJ1-4; TRBD1 matches 7 bases. The CDR3 covers 15 residues. With 6 bases clipped from V and 8 bases from J, the junction kept 12 bases outside the gene matches. Germline loops: CDR1 SNHLY, CDR2 FYNNEI. This chain's CDR3 is CASSALQGLGEKLFF. The CDR3 nucleotides are TGTGCCAGCAGCGCATTACAGGGGTTGGGGGAAAAACTGTTTTTT.

The chain has TRBV5-1 and TRBJ1-6; D not resolved. This CDR3 contains 14 residues. Trimming left V 5 bases short and J 8 bases short, with 14 bases between. The germline gives CDR1 SGHRS, CDR2 YFSETQ. The CDR3 reads CASSGPRYDSPLHF. The CDR3 DNA follows: TGCGCCAGCAGTGGGCCGCGATACGATTCACCCCTCCACTTT.

The J gene is TRBJ1-2, the V gene TRBV7-2; D unresolved. Germline V CDR1 and CDR2: SGHTA, FQGNSA. The CDR3 loop spans 14 amino acids. Trimming cost V 3 bases and J 2 bases, with 10 bases left between them. For the CDR3, the DNA is TGTGCCAGCAGCTTTTACGGAGGGAACTATGGCTACACCTTC. Its protein product is CASSFYGGNYGYTF.

The chain recombines TRBV19 with TRBJ1-1, with D perhaps TRBD1 (5 bases). The germline CDR1 and CDR2 sequences are LNHDA and SQIVND (reference sequence). The ends were cut back, 0 bases at V and 2 bases at J, with 10 bases in the middle. The length of the CDR3 is 15 residues. The DNA of the CDR3 is TGTGCCAGTAGTATAGAATCAGGGCGTAACACTGAAGCTTTCTTT. This sequence encodes CASSIESGRNTEAFF.

The CDR3 here is CASGSGLADYNEQFF. CDR3 nucleotides: TGTGCCAGCGGGTCGGGACTAGCGGATTACAATGAGCAGTTCTTC. V gene TRBV5-6 combines with J gene TRBJ2-1; 11 nucleotides match TRBD2. The V gene end was trimmed by 7 bases and the J gene end by 4 bases; junction bases not matched to a gene: 7. CDR1 SGHDT and CDR2 YYEEEE come from the germline V gene. This CDR3 region has 15 residues.

The CDR3 loop reads CASSDGRSGEKLFF. The DNA for the CDR3 is TGCGCCAGCAGTGATGGGAGATCGGGTGAAAAACTGTTTTTT. The chain couples TRBV10-1 to TRBJ1-4, with D unresolved. Looked up from germline, CDR1 is WNHNN and CDR2 is SYGVQD (reference sequence). Trimming stripped 3 bases from V and 7 bases from J, with 12 bases between. The CDR3 sequence is 14 residues long.

This rearrangement joins TRBV7-2 to TRBJ1-2, with 10 nucleotides matching TRBD1. The V gene end was trimmed by 0 bases and the J gene end by 7 bases; junction bases not matched to a gene: 11. Germline CDR1 SGHTA, CDR2 FQGNSA. The CDR3 contains 17 residues. For the CDR3, the DNA is TGTGCCAGCAGCTTAGCGGGGGTGGGACAGGGGATCTCTGGCTACACCTTC. Translated: CASSLAGVGQGISGYTF. The full variable domain, completed using reference TRBV7-2 and TRBJ1-2, is GAGVSQSPSNKVTEKGKDVELRCDPISGHTALYWYRQSLGQGLEFLIYFQGNSAPDKSGLPSDRFSAERTGGSVSTLTIQRTQQEDSAVYLCASSLAGVGQGISGYTFGSGTRLTVV.

The J gene is TRBJ1-5, the V gene TRBV6-5; 10 bases fit TRBD1. Germline CDR1 MNHEY, CDR2 SVGAGI. There are 15 residues in the CDR3. V was pared by 5 bases and J by 3 bases, with 4 bases of the junction left unmatched. The CDR3 coding sequence is TGTGCCAGCAGTACGGGACAGGGGATCAATCAGCCCCAGCATTTT. It is translated as CASSTGQGINQPQHF.

This chain links TRBV4-2 with TRBJ1-1, with unresolved D. CDR1 and CDR2 from the germline V gene are LGHNA and YNFKEQ. V was cut by 1 base and J by 8 bases, with 5 bases left in between. The CDR3 consists of 11 residues. In DNA form, the CDR3 reads TGTGCCAGCAGCCAAGGCCGGGAAGCTTTCTTT. It encodes CASSQGREAFF.

The V gene is TRBV6-1, the J gene TRBJ1-1; D remains ambiguous. Trimming stripped 1 base from V and 11 bases from J, with 14 bases between. The CDR3 has 13 residues. From germline, CDR1 is MNHNS and CDR2 SASEGT. The CDR3 DNA reads as TGTGCCAGCAGTGAAGGGAGGGTCGGTGTTGCTTTCTTT. It encodes CASSEGRVGVAFF.

This chain links TRBV7-2 with TRBJ2-2; D might be TRBD1 (6 bases). Trimming took off 5 bases at V and 1 base at J, with 8 bases between the two ends. Per the germline V gene, CDR1 is SGHTA and CDR2 is FQGNSA. There are 14 residues in the CDR3. The chain's CDR3 is CASSKQGNTGELFF. DNA of the CDR3: TGTGCCAGCAGCAAACAGGGGAACACCGGGGAGCTGTTTTTT.

This chain connects TRBV2 to TRBJ1-1; no definite D call. V lost 4 bases and J 0 bases, leaving 9 bases between the germline ends. Germline-derived CDR1 and CDR2 are SNHLY and FYNNEI. The CDR3 loop spans 14 amino acids. This CDR3 reads CASSGGQMNTEAFF. For the CDR3, the DNA is TGTGCCAGCAGTGGTGGGCAGATGAACACTGAAGCTTTCTTT.

The chain joins TRBV4-3 to TRBJ1-2; D is unresolved. Germline V gives CDR1 LGHNA, CDR2 YSLEER. Trimming cost V 0 bases and J 4 bases, with 12 bases left between them. The CDR3 has 15 amino acids. As DNA, the CDR3 is TGCGCCAGCAGCCAAGAGCCGGGGTCTGGCTATGGCTACACCTTC. Protein: CASSQEPGSGYGYTF.

The chain links TRBV19 to TRBJ2-3, with D perhaps TRBD2 (5 bases). Germline V lookup: CDR1 LNHDA, CDR2 SQIVND (reference sequence). The CDR3 spans 15 residues. Trimming took 5 bases from V and 6 from J, leaving 18 bases between them. The CDR3 bases are TGTGCCAGTAGTTCATGGGTAGGACTTCGGGATACGCAGTATTTT. Amino acids: CASSSWVGLRDTQYF.

The rearrangement uses TRBV6-6 and TRBJ2-7; 7 bases line up with TRBD1. Germline CDR1 is MNHNY and CDR2 is SVGAGI (reference sequence). V was pared by 5 bases and J by 5 bases, with 15 bases of the junction left unmatched. This CDR3 has 16 amino acids. CDR3 loop: CASSHRTGHSPHEQYF. CDR3 bases: TGTGCCAGCAGTCACCGGACAGGCCACTCCCCCCACGAGCAGTACTTC.

This clone occurred a few times. The rearrangement uses TRBV5-1 and TRBJ2-7, with D possibly matching TRBD1 (6 bases). Germline lookup yields CDR1 SGHRS and CDR2 YFSETQ. The CDR3 has 15 residues. The germline V and J ends were trimmed by 1 base and 2 bases, with 13 bases remaining between them. CDR3 DNA sequence: TGCGCCAGCAGCTTGAACGGCAGGGGAGCCTACGAGCAGTACTTC. This gives the protein CASSLNGRGAYEQYF.

This clone was observed once. This sequence joins TRBV6-5 and TRBJ2-3; TRBD2 matches at 10 bases. Germline loops: CDR1 MNHEY, CDR2 SVGAGI. The J segment lost 5 bases and the V segment lost 4 bases, leaving 6 bases of the junction unmatched. The CDR3 sequence is 15 residues long. The DNA of the CDR3 is TGTGCCAGCAGTTCCAGCGGGGGGGCCGTAGATACGCAGTATTTT. It specifies CASSSSGGAVDTQYF.